The 29 T cell receptor beta chains below all came from one sample that was sequenced in a study of T cell changes during pregnancy in multiple sclerosis. Repertoires were generated with immunoSEQ multiplex PCR, while TCRdb's copy carries only in-frame clones and drops some. The sample consists of tens of thousands of clones, approximately 92% of them appearing once. The sequencing here drew on peripheral blood, taken in the third trimester of pregnancy. The receptors derive from a female donor in good health, enrolled as a control in a pregnancy study.

The DNA of the CDR3 is TGTGCCAGCAGCGCCCAAACTGGGGACACCGGGGAGCCCCAGCATTTT. It encodes CASSAQTGDTGEPQHF. The V call is TRBV9, the J call TRBJ1-5; the D gene is possibly TRBD1 (6 bases). Trimming removed 3 bases at V and 8 bases at J, with 21 bases between. This CDR3 is built from 16 residues. Looked up from germline, CDR1 is SGDLS and CDR2 is YYNGEE.

The rearrangement links TRBV27 to TRBJ1-6; the D gene is possibly TRBD1 (5 bases). Trimming shortened V by 8 bases and J by 10 bases, and 18 bases separated the two germline ends. The germline V gene encodes CDR1 MNHEY and CDR2 SMNVEV (reference sequence). The CDR3 runs to 14 residues. The CDR3 DNA reads TGTGCCAGCTGCCCCCAAGCGGGGGGGTCACCCCTCCACTTT. It specifies CASCPQAGGSPLHF.

Here the CDR3 DNA reads TGCGCCAGCAGCGCCGGGACAGGGGTCGAAAAACTGTTTTTT. Its protein is CASSAGTGVEKLFF. The rearrangement uses TRBV5-1 and TRBJ1-4; TRBD1 matches at 10 bases. The CDR3 sequence is 14 residues long. V trimming: 4 bases; J trimming: 8 bases; junction bases outside the gene matches: 5. CDR1 is SGHRS and CDR2 is YFSETQ in the germline V gene.

The chain joins TRBV4-3 to TRBJ2-3; TRBD2 matches 11 bases. The CDR3 spans 17 residues. Germline V gives CDR1 LGHNA, CDR2 YSLEER. Trimming took 1 base from V and 5 from J; bases not matched to a gene: 8. CDR3 DNA: TGCGCCAGCAGCCAAGCTGGGCTACTAGCGGGAGAAGATACGCAGTATTTT. Protein sequence: CASSQAGLLAGEDTQYF.

The CDR3 DNA reads TGTGCCAGTAGGGCGACTACCCTCACCGACTCCTACGAGCAGTACTTC. Amino acids: CASRATTLTDSYEQYF. The genes are TRBV19 and TRBJ2-7; a possible D gene is TRBD2 (5 bases). V was clipped by 6 bases and J by 0 bases, with 18 bases between them. The CDR3 loop spans 16 amino acids. Germline-derived CDR1 and CDR2 are LNHDA and SQIVND (reference sequence).

This chain links TRBV15 with TRBJ2-3, with 10 bases matching TRBD2. CDR3 size: 18 residues. CDR1 is LNHNV, CDR2 YYDKDF, per germline (reference sequence). V lost 2 bases and J lost 1; bases outside the gene matches: 9. The CDR3 region has the DNA TGTGCCACCAGCAGAAAACTTATAGCGGGGGGCCGCACAGATACGCAGTATTTT. It codes for CATSRKLIAGGRTDTQYF.

CDR3 sequence: CSVQSGSTSTDTQYF. The CDR3 DNA is TGCAGCGTTCAAAGCGGGAGCACTAGCACAGATACGCAGTATTTT. The V and J genes are TRBV29-1 and TRBJ2-3; 8 nucleotides match TRBD2. Losses at the gene ends were 5 bases for V and 0 bases for J; bases not matched to a gene: 7. Germline values: CDR1 SQVTM, CDR2 ANQGSEA. The CDR3 is 15 amino acids.

CDR3 sequence (DNA): TGTGCCAGCAGTCGCACCGGGAGTGGGGACCACTATGGCTACACCTTC. This codes for CASSRTGSGDHYGYTF. The chain carries TRBV7-8 and TRBJ1-2; a weak D match, TRBD1 (5 bases). The V gene lost 6 bases and the J gene lost 3 bases, with 20 bases spanning the gap. This CDR3 is 16 amino acids long. Germline V gene data show CDR1 as SGHVS and CDR2 as FQNEAQ.

The V call is TRBV2, the J call TRBJ2-3; D gene unclear. The CDR3 length is 15 residues. The ends were cut back, 8 bases at V and 0 bases at J, with 15 bases in the middle. CDR1 and CDR2 (germline): SNHLY, FYNNEI. The CDR3 loop reads CASRPTKTSTDTQYF. The CDR3 nucleotides read TGTGCCAGCCGACCGACCAAGACTAGCACAGATACGCAGTATTTT. The whole variable domain, filled in from reference TRBV2 and TRBJ2-3, reads EPEVTQTPSHQVTQMGQEVILRCVPISNHLYFYWYRQILGQKVEFLVSFYNNEISEKSEIFDDQFSVERPDGSNFTLKIRSTKLEDSAMYFCASRPTKTSTDTQYFGPGTRLTVL.

This clone was seen more than once but under ten times. V is TRBV6-6 and J is TRBJ2-7; TRBD2 agrees at 7 bases. V was clipped by 0 bases and J by 2 bases; unmatched bases: 4. Germline CDR1 reads MNHNY; CDR2 reads SVGAGI (reference sequence). The CDR3 totals 15 residues. DNA of the CDR3: TGTGCCAGCAGTTACTCGGCTAGCGGTACCTACGAGCAGTACTTC. Protein: CASSYSASGTYEQYF.

This chain connects TRBV19 to TRBJ1-5; D is undetermined. The CDR3 is 14 residues long. Germline CDR1 reads LNHDA; CDR2 reads SQIVND (reference sequence). V was trimmed by 2 bases and J by 5 bases, leaving 10 bases between them. The CDR3 here is CASSINGWDQPQHF. CDR3 coding DNA: TGTGCCAGTAGTATAAACGGGTGGGATCAGCCCCAGCATTTT.

The genes are TRBV5-1 and TRBJ2-3; 8 bases match TRBD2. V shed 0 bases and J 1 base; nucleotides not matched to a gene: 4. Germline assignment: CDR1 SGHRS and CDR2 YFSETQ. There are 16 residues in the CDR3. The CDR3 region is CASSLVSSGGTDTQYF. The CDR3 DNA is TGCGCCAGCAGCTTGGTTAGTAGCGGGGGCACAGATACGCAGTATTTT.

The chain has TRBV27 and TRBJ1-5, with D possibly being TRBD1 (6 bases). The V end was cut by 5 bases, the J end by 5 bases, with 16 bases between. CDR1 is MNHEY, CDR2 SMNVEV, per germline (reference sequence). This CDR3 is built from 15 residues. The CDR3 protein is CASSPSQGFDQPQHF. CDR3 bases: TGTGCCAGCAGTCCGTCTCAGGGGTTCGATCAGCCCCAGCATTTT.

The chain recombines TRBV6-5 with TRBJ1-1, with TRBD1 as a possible D gene (6 bases). The V end lost 4 bases, the J end lost 2 bases, and 11 bases lay between the germline ends. This CDR3 spans 14 amino acids. Germline V gene sequence: CDR1 MNHEY, CDR2 SVGAGI. CDR3 DNA sequence: TGTGCCAGCAGTTCTCAGGACAGAAACACTGAAGCTTTCTTT. It yields the protein CASSSQDRNTEAFF.

The chain combines TRBV19 with TRBJ1-5; perhaps TRBD1 as D (5 bases). V lost 7 bases and J lost 6, with 13 bases in between. This CDR3 contains 13 residues. Germline CDR1 reads LNHDA; CDR2 reads SQIVND (reference sequence). The CDR3 region is CASTPPGGQPQHF. The CDR3 bases are TGTGCCAGTACTCCCCCCGGGGGTCAGCCCCAGCATTTT.

The J gene is TRBJ2-1, the V gene TRBV29-1, with 7 bases identical to TRBD2. CDR1 is SQVTM and CDR2 is ANQGSEA in the germline V gene. V was pared by 3 bases and J by 0 bases, with 11 bases of the junction left unmatched. CDR3 length: 17 residues. The CDR3 sequence is CSVDGGWLADSYNEQFF. CDR3 nucleotide sequence: TGCAGCGTTGATGGGGGTTGGCTAGCGGACTCCTACAATGAGCAGTTCTTC.

The V call is TRBV4-1, the J call TRBJ1-2; 7 nucleotides line up with TRBD1. The J segment lost 4 bases and the V segment lost 0 bases, leaving 2 bases of the junction unmatched. CDR1 is MGHRA and CDR2 is YSYEKL in the germline V gene. There are 14 residues in the CDR3. For the CDR3, the DNA is TGCGCCAGCAGCCAAGAAGGGACAGTCTATGGCTACACCTTC. Translated: CASSQEGTVYGYTF.

V usage is TRBV5-1 and J usage is TRBJ2-3; D ambiguous. CDR1 is SGHRS, CDR2 YFSETQ, per germline. The CDR3 is 15 amino acids. The germline V and J ends were trimmed by 3 bases and 3 bases, with 14 bases remaining between them. The CDR3 loop is CASSSTHGSTDTQYF. As DNA, the CDR3 is TGCGCCAGCAGCTCGACACATGGTAGTACAGATACGCAGTATTTT.

The CDR3 is CASSGYRGPNNEQFF. The CDR3 nucleotides are TGTGCCAGCAGTGGTTACAGGGGGCCCAACAATGAGCAGTTCTTC. This chain connects TRBV6-1 to TRBJ2-1; 9 bases map to TRBD1. This CDR3 comprises 15 residues. CDR1 and CDR2 from the germline V gene are MNHNS and SASEGT. V gave up 4 bases and J gave up 5 bases; unmatched junction bases: 6.

This chain uses TRBV6-5 with TRBJ1-1; TRBD1 agrees at 9 bases. After removal of 6 bases from V and 4 bases from J, the junction contained 9 bases not matched to a gene. Per germline, CDR1 MNHEY and CDR2 SVGAGI. The CDR3 is made up of 15 amino acids. The CDR3 sequence is CASSWDRDEGTEAFF. The CDR3 nucleotides read TGTGCCAGCAGCTGGGACAGGGATGAAGGCACTGAAGCTTTCTTT.

The chain couples TRBV29-1 to TRBJ1-1, with 7 positions matching TRBD1. Losses at the gene ends were 7 bases for V and 5 bases for J; bases not matched to a gene: 10. CDR3 length: 13 residues. Germline CDR1 reads SQVTM; CDR2 reads ANQGSEA. CDR3 bases: TGCAGCGGTCAGACAGGGCTTCAGACTGAAGCTTTCTTT. This encodes CSGQTGLQTEAFF.

The chain joins TRBV5-4 to TRBJ2-7; D possibly corresponds to TRBD2 (6 bases). CDR3 size: 14 residues. Between the trimmed V and J ends, which lost 0 bases and 7 bases, there was a span of 14 bases. Germline assignment: CDR1 SGHNT and CDR2 YYREEE (reference sequence). The CDR3 DNA sequence: TGTGCCAGCAGCTTGGCCGGGGGAACTAGAGAGCAGTACTTC. This translates into CASSLAGGTREQYF.

This clone has a single count. The chain has TRBV23-1 and TRBJ2-7; 8 bases are a match to TRBD1. TRBV23-1 is placed among ORFs of uncertain function. The CDR3 runs 17 residues. J gave up 2 bases and V 7 bases, and 16 bases lay outside the gene matches. In DNA, the CDR3 is TGCGCCAGCATACAGGGGGTGACTGGAGACCTACCCTACGAGCAGTACTTC. This codes for CASIQGVTGDLPYEQYF.

V is TRBV30 and J is TRBJ2-4, with D tentatively TRBD2 (5 bases). This CDR3 has 16 residues. V was trimmed by 0 bases and J by 3 bases, leaving 15 bases between them. Per germline, CDR1 GTSNPN and CDR2 SVGIG (reference sequence). The CDR3 nucleotides read TGTGCCTGGAGTGTACTTAGTGGGAGTGGCAAAAACATTCAGTACTTC. It yields the protein CAWSVLSGSGKNIQYF.

This clone was observed once. The gene calls are TRBV28 and TRBJ1-5, with D perhaps TRBD1 (6 bases). Trimming shortened V by 5 bases and J by 2 bases, and 13 bases separated the two germline ends. CDR1 is MDHEN, CDR2 SYDVKM, per germline. The CDR3 spans 15 residues. This CDR3 reads CASSQLDRGNQPQHF. The CDR3 nucleotides read TGTGCCAGCAGTCAATTGGACAGAGGCAATCAGCCCCAGCATTTT.

The chain recombines TRBV5-1 with TRBJ2-3, with D possibly being TRBD2 (5 bases). V was trimmed by 0 bases and J by 3 bases, leaving 8 bases between them. Germline CDR1 is SGHRS and CDR2 is YFSETQ. The CDR3 extends over 14 amino acids. The CDR3 region is CASSLAGVTDTQYF. The CDR3 nucleotides read TGCGCCAGCAGCTTGGCCGGGGTGACAGATACGCAGTATTTT. Complete variable domain (other parts from reference TRBV5-1 and TRBJ2-3): KAGVTQTPRYLIKTRGQQVTLSCSPISGHRSVSWYQQTPGQGLQFLFEYFSETQRNKGNFPGRFSGRQFSNSRSEMNVSTLELGDSALYLCASSLAGVTDTQYFGPGTRLTVL.

Here the CDR3 reads CAWERGRGEAFF. The CDR3 bases are TGTGCCTGGGAGCGTGGCCGGGGGGAAGCTTTCTTT. The chain recombines TRBV30 with TRBJ1-1; possibly TRBD1 for D (5 bases). V was clipped by 5 bases and J by 8 bases, with 15 bases between them. The CDR3 loop spans 12 amino acids. Germline-derived CDR1 and CDR2 are GTSNPN and SVGIG (reference sequence). Drawing the rest from reference TRBV30 and TRBJ1-1, the complete variable domain is SQTIHQWPATLVQPVGSPLSLECTVEGTSNPNLYWYRQAAGRGLQLLFYSVGIGQISSEVPQNLSASRPQDRQFILSSKKLLLSDSGFYLCAWERGRGEAFFGQGTRLTVV.

This clone was counted once. The rearrangement joins TRBV6-1 to TRBJ2-2; a weak D match, TRBD2 (6 bases). Trimming cost V 3 bases and J 4 bases, with 9 bases left between them. CDR3 length equals 14 residues. CDR1 MNHNS and CDR2 SASEGT come from the germline V gene. CDR3 in amino acids: CASSEGSGTGELFF. DNA of the CDR3: TGTGCCAGCAGTGAGGGTAGCGGCACCGGGGAGCTGTTTTTT.

The CDR3 nucleotides read TGTGCCAGCAGCGGACCGAGCGGGATCTTGGAGACCCAGTACTTC. This sequence encodes CASSGPSGILETQYF. V and J are TRBV9 and TRBJ2-5; 7 bases fit TRBD2. The V and J ends lost 3 bases and 5 bases, in that order; junction bases with no gene match: 10. The CDR3 length is 15 residues. Germline CDR1 is SGDLS and CDR2 is YYNGEE.